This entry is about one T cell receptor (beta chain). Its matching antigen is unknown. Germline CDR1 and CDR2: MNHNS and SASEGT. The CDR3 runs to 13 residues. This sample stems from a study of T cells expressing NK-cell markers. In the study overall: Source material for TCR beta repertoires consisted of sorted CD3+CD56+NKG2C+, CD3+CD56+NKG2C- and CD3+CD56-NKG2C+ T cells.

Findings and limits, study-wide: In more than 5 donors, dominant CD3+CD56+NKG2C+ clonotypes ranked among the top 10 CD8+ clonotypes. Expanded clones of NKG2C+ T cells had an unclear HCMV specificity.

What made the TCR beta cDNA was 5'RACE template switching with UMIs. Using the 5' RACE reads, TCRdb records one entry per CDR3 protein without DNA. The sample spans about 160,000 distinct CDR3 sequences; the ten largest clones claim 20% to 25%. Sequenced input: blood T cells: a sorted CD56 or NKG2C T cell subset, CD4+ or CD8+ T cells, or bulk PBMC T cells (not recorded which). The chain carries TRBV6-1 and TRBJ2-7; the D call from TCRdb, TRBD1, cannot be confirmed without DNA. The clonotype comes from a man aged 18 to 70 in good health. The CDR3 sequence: CASWGRRRYEQYF.